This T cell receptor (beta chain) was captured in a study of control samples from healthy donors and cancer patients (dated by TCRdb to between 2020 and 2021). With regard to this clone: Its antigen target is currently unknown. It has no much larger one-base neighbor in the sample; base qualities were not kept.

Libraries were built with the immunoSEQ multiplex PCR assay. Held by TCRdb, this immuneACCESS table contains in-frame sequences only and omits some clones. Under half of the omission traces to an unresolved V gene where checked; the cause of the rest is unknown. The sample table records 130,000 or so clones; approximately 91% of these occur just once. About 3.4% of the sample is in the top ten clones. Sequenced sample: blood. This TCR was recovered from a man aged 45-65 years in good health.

The base sequence is TGTGCCAGCAGCTTAACGCGGCAAGATCCTAGCACAGATACGCAGTATTTT. It translates as CASSLTRQDPSTDTQYF. The chain uses TRBV7-3 and TRBJ2-3, with the D gene not clear enough to name. The V and J ends are trimmed by 0 bases and 0 bases, leaving 13 bases between them. The CDR3 spans 17 residues, from the cysteine through the phenylalanine. Solely the CDR3 DNA is kept, with 51 bases framed from the first base. The germline V gene specifies SGHTA as CDR1 and FQGTGA as CDR2.